This T cell receptor (beta chain) was profiled in a study of T cell repertoires in cytomegalovirus infection. About the study: CMV infection together with matching HLA type was indicated by public TCR beta signatures. The study, taken as a whole, reports: Within the response measured ex vivo, HLA-C-restricted CMV-specific TCR beta clonotypes were dominant. Summed frequency of public TCR beta families distinguished CMV carriers with the relevant HLA.

TCRdb redid the calling of the reads with MiXCR, one entry per CDR3 protein. The sample includes roughly 920,000 distinct CDR3 sequences, approximately 31% of them seen just once. With respect to this clonotype: What it binds is not known.

Trimming removed 5 bases at V and 1 base at J, with 11 bases between. There are 14 residues in the CDR3. CDR1 and CDR2 from the germline V gene are SGHTA and FQGTGA. This chain links TRBV7-3 with TRBJ1-1; the D is unclear. The clonotype originates from a human donor in good health (CMV status not recorded). Some clones in this sample may be carry-over from other donors' samples. Source: cultured CD8+ T cells from PBMCs, taken from culture after CMV antigen stimulation. CDR3 in DNA: TGTGCCAGCAGCCAAACGGAAGGGAACACTGAAGCTTTCTTT. Its translation is CASSQTEGNTEAFF.